The T cell receptor beta chain under discussion was sequenced for a study of blood T cells in healthy people across ages. For the second PCR, which ran for roughly 7 to 11 cycles, a sample-barcoded 5' primer and a J-beta primer mix were used. TCRdb recomputed calls from the 5' RACE reads with MiXCR, one row per CDR3 protein. The sample lists 600,000 or so distinct CDR3 sequences; 45% to 55% were seen once. Germline lookup yields CDR1 ENHRY and CDR2 SYGVKD. The CDR3 has 15 amino acids. The receptor's source is a man older than 75 in good health. Material: blood. The genes are TRBV10-3 and TRBJ2-4, with D tentatively TRBD1 or TRBD2 (5 bases each). Judging by the DNA end, TRBJ2-5 fits better; the J call may be wrong. The CDR3 sequence: CAIRPQGEGWETQYF. The CDR3, as DNA: TGTGCCATCAGGCCCCAGGGAGAAGGTTGGGAGACCCAGTACTTC.